Listed below are T cell receptor beta chains from one sample, sequenced in a study of cytomegalovirus exposure and HLA in healthy donors. Sequencing used immunoSEQ multiplex PCR; TCRdb keeps in-frame clones, though not all of them. The table records 210,000 or so clones, approximately 78% of them present only once. The sequenced material came from PBMCs. These receptors were taken from a boy younger than 18 in good health and CMV-seronegative. Both conserved end residues are part of each CDR3. The D gene is left open where the match is weak. The listing skips clone size in some rows; elsewhere it reads once, few, many or a size class.

j_call	cdr3_length	clone_size	d_call	v_call	cdr3_nt	cdr3_aa
TRBJ2-7	13	-	TRBD1	TRBV6-5	TGTGCCAGCAGGAGAGGGACAGCCTACGAGCAGTACTTC	CASRRGTAYEQYF
TRBJ1-1	13	once	-	TRBV29-1	TGCAGCGTTGAAGGGCTGTTGAACACTGAAGCTTTCTTT	CSVEGLLNTEAFF
TRBJ1-1	14	-	-	TRBV7-9	TGTGCCAGCAGCTTAAGCAACAGAGCCACTGAAGCTTTCTTT	CASSLSNRATEAFF
TRBJ1-2	17	-	TRBD1	TRBV11-2	TGTGCCAGCAGCCCCTCACCCCGGACAGGGGGCAACTATGGCTACACCTTC	CASSPSPRTGGNYGYTF
TRBJ2-7	15	-	-	TRBV27	TGTGCCAGCAGCCTCACCGGGACAAACTCCTACGAGCAGTACTTC	CASSLTGTNSYEQYF
TRBJ2-7	15	-	TRBD2	TRBV10-1	TGCGCCAGCAGCCCTAGAGCGGGGAACACCTACGAGCAGTACTTC	CASSPRAGNTYEQYF
TRBJ1-1	15	-	-	TRBV5-1	TGCGCCAGCAGCTTCGGCCGGAGCGTTGGCACTGAAGCTTTCTTT	CASSFGRSVGTEAFF
TRBJ1-6	15	-	TRBD1	TRBV6-5	TGTGCCAGCAGTCCTAGGACAGGGACCCATTCACCCCTCCACTTT	CASSPRTGTHSPLHF
TRBJ2-5	14	-	-	TRBV29-1	TGCAGCGTTGATAGGGCCAGGGGTTCAGAGACCCAGTACTTC	CSVDRARGSETQYF
TRBJ1-6	13	-	-	TRBV9	TGTGCCAGCAGTGTAGACAGAGATTCACCCCTCCACTTT	CASSVDRDSPLHF
TRBJ2-7	17	-	TRBD2	TRBV7-2	TGTGCCAGCAGCTTAGCGATAACTAGCGGGGTGCCCTACGAGCAGTACTTC	CASSLAITSGVPYEQYF
TRBJ1-1	13	-	-	TRBV19	TGTGCCAGTAGTTTCCTAATGAACACTGAAGCTTTCTTT	CASSFLMNTEAFF
TRBJ2-7	13	once	-	TRBV27	TGTGCCAGCAGTTTGGGCTTCTCCTACGAGCAGTACTTC	CASSLGFSYEQYF
TRBJ1-1	14	-	TRBD1	TRBV7-9	TGTGCCAGCAGCTCCCTGACAGGGATCACTGAAGCTTTCTTT	CASSSLTGITEAFF
TRBJ2-6	17	once	-	TRBV30	TGTGCCTGGAGTGCAGGGTTCTATCTTTCCGGGGCCAACGTCCTGACTTTC	CAWSAGFYLSGANVLTF
TRBJ1-2	14	-	-	TRBV18	TGTGCCAGCTCACCCTCGGTATCGGGCTATGGCTACACCTTC	CASSPSVSGYGYTF
TRBJ2-5	13	-	TRBD1	TRBV10-1	TGCGCCAGCAGTACGACAGGGTCAGAGACCCAGTACTTC	CASSTTGSETQYF
TRBJ2-7	14	-	TRBD1	TRBV18	TGTGCCAGCTCACCATCGACAGGGAACTACGAGCAGTACTTC	CASSPSTGNYEQYF
TRBJ1-1	14	-	-	TRBV5-4	TGTGCCAGCAGCTTGGTGTCAGGGAGGACTGAAGCTTTCTTT	CASSLVSGRTEAFF
TRBJ2-2	14	-	-	TRBV6-1	TGTGCCAGCAGTGAACATTCGAACACCGGGGAGCTGTTTTTT	CASSEHSNTGELFF
TRBJ1-1	14	once	TRBD1	TRBV7-9	TGTGCCAGCAGTAAACAGGGGGCGCACACTGAAGCTTTCTTT	CASSKQGAHTEAFF
TRBJ1-4	14	many	TRBD1	TRBV10-3	TGTGCCATCAGCGGGGACAGGAAATGGGAAAAACTGTTTTTT	CAISGDRKWEKLFF
TRBJ1-4	14	-	-	TRBV2	TGTGCCAGCAGTGCTCTCATAGGGGGTGAAAAACTGTTTTTT	CASSALIGGEKLFF
TRBJ1-5	15	-	TRBD1	TRBV5-8	TGTGCCAGCAGCCGCCGGATGACAGGGAATCAGCCCCAGCATTTT	CASSRRMTGNQPQHF
TRBJ2-2	13	few	-	TRBV18	TGTGCCAGCTCACCACAGACAGTCCGGGAGCTGTTTTTT	CASSPQTVRELFF
TRBJ1-1	15	few	-	TRBV4-1	TGCGCCAGCAGCCCCGCACCCGGGTCGAACACTGAAGCTTTCTTT	CASSPAPGSNTEAFF
TRBJ2-7	14	-	-	TRBV18	TGTGCCAGCTCACCCGGGACAAGTTACTACGAGCAGTACTTC	CASSPGTSYYEQYF
TRBJ1-3	15	-	TRBD1	TRBV30	TGTGCCGCCACCGGGACAGGGGGCCCTGGAAACACCATATATTTT	CAATGTGGPGNTIYF
TRBJ2-3	17	-	TRBD2	TRBV30	TGTGCCTGGAGCCCCGGACTAGCGGGAGTTCAGTCAGATACGCAGTATTTT	CAWSPGLAGVQSDTQYF
TRBJ2-1	14	-	TRBD1	TRBV2	TGTGCCAGCAGGGTGGGGACAGGGTACAATGAGCAGTTCTTC	CASRVGTGYNEQFF
TRBJ2-2	18	-	TRBD2	TRBV27	TGTGCCAGCAGTTTATATTTCTTCGACGGGGGGTACACCGGGGAGCTGTTTTTT	CASSLYFFDGGYTGELFF
TRBJ2-7	15	-	-	TRBV11-2	TGTGCCAGCAGCTTAGTTGGTCTAGAGGGCATCGAGCAGTACTTC	CASSLVGLEGIEQYF
TRBJ2-7	14	-	-	TRBV19	TGTGCCAGTAGTCCGGACAGTAGGTACTACGAGCAGTACTTC	CASSPDSRYYEQYF
TRBJ2-7	14	-	TRBD2	TRBV2	TGTGCCACCAAAACTAGCGAGAGCTCCTACGAGCAGTACTTC	CATKTSESSYEQYF
TRBJ1-1	12	-	-	TRBV2	TGTGCCAGCCAGGGTCTGTACACTGAAGCTTTCTTT	CASQGLYTEAFF
TRBJ2-7	15	-	-	TRBV6-1	TGTGCCAGCAGTGAAGCGCGGCTCCCCGATCCCAAGCAGTACTTC	CASSEARLPDPKQYF
TRBJ1-5	14	once	TRBD1	TRBV27	TGTGCCAGCAGTTTAAGACAGGGGAATCAGCCCCAGCATTTT	CASSLRQGNQPQHF
TRBJ2-1	12	once	-	TRBV11-3	TGTGCCAGCCGGATCGGGTTTGATGAGCAGTTCTTC	CASRIGFDEQFF
TRBJ1-2	18	few	-	TRBV7-2	TGTGCCAGCAGCTTAACCTCCCTTTTGGCGGGGACTAACTATGGCTACACCTTC	CASSLTSLLAGTNYGYTF
TRBJ1-2	15	-	-	TRBV6-5	TGTGCCAGCACCGCCAGGGTGGGGAGGAACTATGGCTACACCTTC	CASTARVGRNYGYTF
TRBJ2-5	15	-	TRBD2	TRBV25-1	TGTGCCAGCAGTGATTCTCGCGGGAGCGGCGAGACCCAGTACTTC	CASSDSRGSGETQYF
TRBJ2-3	16	few	TRBD2	TRBV29-1	TGCAGCGTTGAAGAGGGTAGCGGGGTTCTCACAGATACGCAGTATTTT	CSVEEGSGVLTDTQYF
TRBJ2-7	13	-	-	TRBV5-1	TGCGCCAGCAGCTCGGCCCGGGGTTCCGAGCAGTACTTC	CASSSARGSEQYF
TRBJ1-1	12	-	-	TRBV10-3	TGTGCCATCAGCGTAGTACAGGGTGAAGCTTTCTTT	CAISVVQGEAFF
TRBJ1-2	14	few	TRBD1	TRBV10-2	TGCGCCAGAGAGGACAGGGTCGGTGAGTATGGCTACACCTTC	CAREDRVGEYGYTF
TRBJ1-1	13	-	-	TRBV6-5	TGTGCCAGCAGTCGAAAAACAACAGGGGAAGCTTTCTTT	CASSRKTTGEAFF
TRBJ2-7	15	-	TRBD1	TRBV19	TGTGCCAGTAGTATTGTGACAGGGGGGGCCTACGAGCAGTACTTC	CASSIVTGGAYEQYF
TRBJ2-7	14	-	TRBD2	TRBV4-2	TGTGCCAGCAGCCAAGGGACTAGATCGGGCGAGCAGTACTTC	CASSQGTRSGEQYF
TRBJ2-3	15	once	TRBD2	TRBV27	TGTGCCAGCAGTGCTGGGAGGGGCCCCGTCGATACGCAGTATTTT	CASSAGRGPVDTQYF
TRBJ1-2	11	-	-	TRBV19	TGTGCCAGTAGCGGACAGTGGGGCTACACCTTC	CASSGQWGYTF
TRBJ2-7	15	-	-	TRBV5-5	TGTGCCAGCAGCTTGTCAGGGTTAGGGGTCTACGAGCGGTACTTC	CASSLSGLGVYERYF
TRBJ2-2	12	-	-	TRBV18	TGTGCCAGCTCTTTGTCCGCCGGGGAGCTGTTTTTT	CASSLSAGELFF
TRBJ2-7	12	-	-	TRBV29-1	TGCAGCGTTGCCCAGGACTCCTACGAGCAGTACTTC	CSVAQDSYEQYF
TRBJ1-1	14	-	-	TRBV7-9	TGTGCCAGCAGCTTAAGTGCGGCCAGCACTGAAGCTTTCTTT	CASSLSAASTEAFF
TRBJ1-5	17	-	-	TRBV11-3	TGTGCCAGCAGCCCTGGTGGGGGGGATCGGGTCAATCAGCCCCAGCATTTT	CASSPGGGDRVNQPQHF